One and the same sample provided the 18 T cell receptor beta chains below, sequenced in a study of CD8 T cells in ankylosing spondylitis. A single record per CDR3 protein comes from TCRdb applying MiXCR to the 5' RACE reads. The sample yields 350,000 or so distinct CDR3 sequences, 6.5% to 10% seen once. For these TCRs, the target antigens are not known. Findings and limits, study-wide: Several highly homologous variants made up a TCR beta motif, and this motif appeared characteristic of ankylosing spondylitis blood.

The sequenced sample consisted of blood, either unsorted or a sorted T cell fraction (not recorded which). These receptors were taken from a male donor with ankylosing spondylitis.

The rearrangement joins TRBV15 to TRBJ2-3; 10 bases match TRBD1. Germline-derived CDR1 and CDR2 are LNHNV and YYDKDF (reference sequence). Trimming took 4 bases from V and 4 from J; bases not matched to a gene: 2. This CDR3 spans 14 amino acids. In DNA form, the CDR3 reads TGTGCCACCAGCATTGGGACAGGGGCAGATACGCAGTATTTT. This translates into CATSIGTGADTQYF.

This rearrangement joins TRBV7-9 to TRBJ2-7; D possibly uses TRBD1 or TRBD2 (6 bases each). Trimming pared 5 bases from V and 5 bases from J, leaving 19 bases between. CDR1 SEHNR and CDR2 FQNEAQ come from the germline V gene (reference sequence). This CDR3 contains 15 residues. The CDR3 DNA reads TGTGCCAGCAGCCCCAGGGGTTTGGGGGGCGACGAGCAGTACTTC. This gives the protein CASSPRGLGGDEQYF. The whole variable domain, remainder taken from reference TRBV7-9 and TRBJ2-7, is DTGVSQNPRHKITKRGQNVTFRCDPISEHNRLYWYRQTLGQGPEFLTYFQNEAQLEKSRLLSDRFSAERPKGSFSTLEIQRTEQGDSAMYLCASSPRGLGGDEQYFGPGTRLTVT.

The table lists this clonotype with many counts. The DNA for the CDR3 is TGCAGTGCTAGAGATGTTGGGACTAGCGGGAGCCATTCATCTAGGAATGAGCAGTTCTTC. Residues: CSARDVGTSGSHSSRNEQFF. The rearrangement uses TRBV20-1 and TRBJ2-1; 14 positions agree with TRBD2. The junction had 17 bases not matched to a gene; V was cut back by 0 bases and J by 7 bases. The CDR3 length is 20 residues. CDR1 is DFQATT and CDR2 is SNEGSKA in the germline V gene (reference sequence).

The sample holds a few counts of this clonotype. In nucleotides, the CDR3 is TGTGCCAGCAGCTTGGTCTCTAGCGGGGCTTTCGATACGCAGTATTTT. It is translated as CASSLVSSGAFDTQYF. J is TRBJ2-3 and V is TRBV7-2; TRBD2 agrees at 9 bases. Germline lookup yields CDR1 SGHTA and CDR2 FQGNSA. V gave up 3 bases and J gave up 6 bases; unmatched junction bases: 10. The CDR3 runs to 16 residues.

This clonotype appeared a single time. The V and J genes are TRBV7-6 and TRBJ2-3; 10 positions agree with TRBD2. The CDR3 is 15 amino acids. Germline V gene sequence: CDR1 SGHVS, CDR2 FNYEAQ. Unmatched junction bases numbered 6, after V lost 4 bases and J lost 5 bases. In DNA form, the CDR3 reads TGTGCCAGCAGCTCGAGCGGGAGGGCCCTAGATACGCAGTATTTT. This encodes CASSSSGRALDTQYF.

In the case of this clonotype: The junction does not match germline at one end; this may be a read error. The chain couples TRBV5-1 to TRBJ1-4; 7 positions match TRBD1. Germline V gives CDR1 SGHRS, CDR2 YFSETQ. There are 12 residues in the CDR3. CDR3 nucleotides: TGCGCCAGCAGCCCAGAGGGGACAGCCCATACTTTT. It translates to CASSPEGTAHTF.

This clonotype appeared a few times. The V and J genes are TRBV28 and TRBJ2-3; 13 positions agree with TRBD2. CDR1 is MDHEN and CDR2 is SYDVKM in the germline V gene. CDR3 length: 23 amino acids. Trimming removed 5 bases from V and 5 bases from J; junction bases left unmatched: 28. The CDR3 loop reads CASSPAGTENELAGGQGLDTQYF. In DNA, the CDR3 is TGTGCCAGCAGTCCAGCCGGGACAGAAAATGAACTAGCGGGAGGGCAGGGTTTAGATACGCAGTATTTT.

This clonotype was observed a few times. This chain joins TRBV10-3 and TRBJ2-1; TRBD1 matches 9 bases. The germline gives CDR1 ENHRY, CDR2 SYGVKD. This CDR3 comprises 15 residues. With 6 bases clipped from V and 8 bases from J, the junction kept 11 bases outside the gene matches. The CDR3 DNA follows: TGTGCCATCAGCCCGGGACAGGGATTTGTGGATGAGCAGTTCTTC. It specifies CAISPGQGFVDEQFF.

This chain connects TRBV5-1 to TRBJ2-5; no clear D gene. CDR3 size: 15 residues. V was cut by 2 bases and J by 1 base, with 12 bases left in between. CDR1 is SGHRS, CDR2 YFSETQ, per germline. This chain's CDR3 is CASSLYDVSQETQYF. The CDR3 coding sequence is TGCGCCAGCAGCTTATACGATGTCAGCCAAGAGACCCAGTACTTC. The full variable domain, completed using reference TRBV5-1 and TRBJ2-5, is KAGVTQTPRYLIKTRGQQVTLSCSPISGHRSVSWYQQTPGQGLQFLFEYFSETQRNKGNFPGRFSGRQFSNSRSEMNVSTLELGDSALYLCASSLYDVSQETQYFGPGTRLLVL.

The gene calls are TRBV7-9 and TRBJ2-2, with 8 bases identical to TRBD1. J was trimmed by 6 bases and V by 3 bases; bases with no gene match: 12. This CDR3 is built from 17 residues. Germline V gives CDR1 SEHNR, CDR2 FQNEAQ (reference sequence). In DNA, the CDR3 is TGTGCCAGCAGCTTCCACTCCACGGACAGGGTAGCCGGGGAGCTGTTTTTT. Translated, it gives CASSFHSTDRVAGELFF.

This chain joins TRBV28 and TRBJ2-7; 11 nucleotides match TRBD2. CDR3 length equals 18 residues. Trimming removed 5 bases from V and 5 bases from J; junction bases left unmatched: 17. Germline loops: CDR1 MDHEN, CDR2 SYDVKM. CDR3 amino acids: CASSPNPRLAGGDHEQYF. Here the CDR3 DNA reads TGTGCCAGCAGTCCGAACCCCCGCCTAGCGGGAGGCGACCACGAGCAGTACTTC. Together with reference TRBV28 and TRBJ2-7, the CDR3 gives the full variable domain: DVKVTQSSRYLVKRTGEKVFLECVQDMDHENMFWYRQDPGLGLRLIYFSYDVKMKEKGDIPEGYSVSREKKERFSLILESASTNQTSMYLCASSPNPRLAGGDHEQYFGPGTRLTVT.

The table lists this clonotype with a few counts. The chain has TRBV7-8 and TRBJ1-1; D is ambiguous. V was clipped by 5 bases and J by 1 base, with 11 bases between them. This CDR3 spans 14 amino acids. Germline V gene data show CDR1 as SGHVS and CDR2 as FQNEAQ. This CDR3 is CASSIRRENTEAFF. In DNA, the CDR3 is TGTGCCAGCAGCATAAGGAGGGAGAACACTGAAGCTTTCTTT.

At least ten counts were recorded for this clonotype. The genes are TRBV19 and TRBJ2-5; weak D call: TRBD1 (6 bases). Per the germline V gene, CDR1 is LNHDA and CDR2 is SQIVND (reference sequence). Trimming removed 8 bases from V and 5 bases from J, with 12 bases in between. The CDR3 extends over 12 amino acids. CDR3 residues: CASRQVGETQYF. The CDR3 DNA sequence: TGTGCCAGTCGACAGGTTGGTGAGACCCAGTACTTC.

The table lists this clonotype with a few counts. The CDR3 protein is CASSSPIAGPFYNEQFF. The CDR3 DNA is TGTGCCAGCAGCTCTCCGATTGCGGGACCCTTCTACAATGAGCAGTTCTTC. V and J are TRBV7-3 and TRBJ2-1, with a weak D call TRBD2 (6 bases). Trimming cost V 4 bases and J 3 bases, with 19 bases left between them. The CDR3 is 17 amino acids. Per the germline V gene, CDR1 is SGHTA and CDR2 is FQGTGA. The full variable domain, with the rest looked up from reference TRBV7-3 and TRBJ2-1, is GAGVSQTPSNKVTEKGKYVELRCDPISGHTALYWYRQSLGQGPEFLIYFQGTGAADDSGLPNDRFFAVRPEGSVSTLKIQRTERGDSAVYLCASSSPIAGPFYNEQFFGPGTRLTVL.

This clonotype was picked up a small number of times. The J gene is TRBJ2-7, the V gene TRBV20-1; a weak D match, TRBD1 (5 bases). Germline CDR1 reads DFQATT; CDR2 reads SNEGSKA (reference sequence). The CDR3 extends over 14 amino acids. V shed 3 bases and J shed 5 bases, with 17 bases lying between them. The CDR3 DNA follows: TGCAGTGCTAGCGCTCAATTGGGGCGTGACGAGCAGTACTTC. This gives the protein CSASAQLGRDEQYF.

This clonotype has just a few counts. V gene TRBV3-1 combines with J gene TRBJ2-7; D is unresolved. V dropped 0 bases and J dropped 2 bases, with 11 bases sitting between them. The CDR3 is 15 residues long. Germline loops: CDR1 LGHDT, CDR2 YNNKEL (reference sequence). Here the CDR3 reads CASSQDPERTYEQYF. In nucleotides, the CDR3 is TGTGCCAGCAGCCAAGATCCTGAGAGAACCTACGAGCAGTACTTC.

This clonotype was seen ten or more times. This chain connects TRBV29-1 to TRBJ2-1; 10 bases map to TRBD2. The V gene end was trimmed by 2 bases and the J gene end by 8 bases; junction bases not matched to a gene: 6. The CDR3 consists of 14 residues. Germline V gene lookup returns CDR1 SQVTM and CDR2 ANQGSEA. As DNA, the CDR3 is TGCAGCGTTGAAAGCGGGAGGGCCTGGGATGAGCAGTTCTTC. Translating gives CSVESGRAWDEQFF.

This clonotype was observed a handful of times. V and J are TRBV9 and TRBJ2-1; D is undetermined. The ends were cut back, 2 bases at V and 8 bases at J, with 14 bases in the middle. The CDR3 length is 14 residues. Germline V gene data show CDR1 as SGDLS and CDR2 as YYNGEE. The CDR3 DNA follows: TGTGCCAGCAGCGTCGCGAACAGTGGCCATGAGCAGTTCTTC. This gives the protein CASSVANSGHEQFF.